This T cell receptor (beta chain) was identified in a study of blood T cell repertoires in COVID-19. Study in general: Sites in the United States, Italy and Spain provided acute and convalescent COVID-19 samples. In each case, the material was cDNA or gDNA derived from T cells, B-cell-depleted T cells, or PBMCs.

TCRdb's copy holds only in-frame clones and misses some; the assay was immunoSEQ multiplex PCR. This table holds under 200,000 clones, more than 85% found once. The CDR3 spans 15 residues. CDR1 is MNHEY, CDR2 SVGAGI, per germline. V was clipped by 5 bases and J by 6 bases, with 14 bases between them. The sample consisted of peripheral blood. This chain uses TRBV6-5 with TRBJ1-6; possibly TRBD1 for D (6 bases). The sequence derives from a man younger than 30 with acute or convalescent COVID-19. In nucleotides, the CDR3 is TGTGCCAGCAGTCGAACAGGGTATAGTAATTCACCCCTCCACTTT. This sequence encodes CASSRTGYSNSPLHF.